A selection of T cell receptor beta chains follows, all from one sample in a study of blood T cells in healthy people across ages. One entry per CDR3 protein results from TCRdb running MiXCR on the 5' RACE reads. The sample has about 1 million distinct CDR3 sequences; less than 50% are singletons. The source material was blood. Source of these receptors: a woman aged 55-70 years in good health. CDR3s leave out the opening cysteine and the closing phenylalanine or tryptophan. The order of the fields is D gene, V gene, CDR3 protein. The D gene is left open where the match is weak.

>.|TRBV5-1
ASSFASTSTDTQY
>.|TRBV4-2
ASSQLTINEQF
>TRBD1|TRBV27
ASSLSRTGGGQPQH
>.|TRBV12-3/TRBV12-4
ASSPYGEDRTDTQY
>.|TRBV12-3/TRBV12-4
ASSLAASPNSNQPQH
>.|TRBV12-3/TRBV12-4
ASARGRVDTQY
>.|TRBV27
ASSQGGFHNEQY
>TRBD2|TRBV5-1
ASSLGLASYDEQY
>TRBD1|TRBV9
ASSTGQLRGKNIQY
>.|TRBV7-2
ASSVDVGYGYT
>.|TRBV10-3
AISVSAGTREANVLT
>.|TRBV4-1
ASSQEAVYQETQY
>TRBD1|TRBV6-6
ASRQGAGANVLT
>TRBD1|TRBV2
ASNERDRGQETQY
>.|TRBV15
ATSRPGDPHEQY
>.|TRBV21-1
ASSKVGLAGAETQY
>.|TRBV6-2/TRBV6-3
ASSPWGEQPQH
>.|TRBV20-1
SARVAGARNNYEQY
>.|TRBV3-1
ASSQGGIGYEQY
>.|TRBV7-6
APLSVKGSYEQY
>TRBD2|TRBV20-1
SASSEGLAARRQF
>TRBD1|TRBV12-3/TRBV12-4
ASSYGTGGAEQY
>.|TRBV11-2
ASSLDGASYEQY
>.|TRBV29-1
SVREAGANVLT
>.|TRBV5-6
ASSPGRSYGYT
>TRBD1|TRBV7-9
ASSPKTGSVYT